The 2 T cell receptor beta chains in this list originate from one sample, sequenced in a study of T-cell memory formation after mild COVID-19. TCRdb reprocessed the 5' RACE reads via MiXCR and lists one record per CDR3 protein. The data contain 300,000 to 400,000 distinct CDR3 sequences, under 30% of them seen just once; the ten biggest clones take up approximately 13%. Sequencing used PBMCs or a T cell subset sorted from them (not recorded which). The receptors stem from an adult woman who had mild COVID-19 (a few samples of this study predate the infection). Cell type and time point are not known.

This chain uses TRBV20-1 with TRBJ2-3, with a weak D call TRBD1 (6 bases). The CDR3 is 14 residues long. CDR1 is DFQATT, CDR2 SNEGSKA, per germline (reference sequence). Trimming cost V 3 bases and J 7 bases, with 17 bases left between them. CDR3 sequence (DNA): TGCAGTGCTAGCGCGTACAGGGAGTTAAATACGCAGTATTTT. Translation: CSASAYRELNTQYF.

The genes are TRBV29-1 and TRBJ2-1; 8 positions agree with TRBD1. The CDR3 is 12 residues long. Looked up from germline, CDR1 is SQVTM and CDR2 is ANQGSEA. Trimming took 7 bases from V and 6 from J; bases not matched to a gene: 5. CDR3 coding DNA: TGCAGCGGAGGACAGGGTGCCAATGAGCAGTTCTTC. It encodes CSGGQGANEQFF.